This T cell receptor beta chain was identified in a study of T cell repertoires in aging, cancer and after chemotherapy. Whole-study results and caveats: In each cancer cohort, median generation probability increased across chemotherapy, suggesting thymic output rebounded. Loss of evenness, beyond lost richness, contributed to age-related TCR diversity decline in cancer patients.

Amplification of TCR beta used genomic DNA extracted from peripheral blood. Regarding this clonotype: Its specificity is not known.

Rearranged V-D-J TRB sequences were amplified with a mixed TRB-A/B primer pool. TCRdb used MiXCR to reprocess the multiplex PCR reads, holding one entry per CDR3 protein. Found here are over 8,500 distinct CDR3 sequences, 24% of them singletons; the top ten hold roughly 2.8%. This CDR3 contains 15 residues. The V gene lost 0 bases and the J gene lost 1 base, with 9 bases spanning the gap. The sequence was collected from a human donor in good health. The chain couples TRBV23-1 to TRBJ2-5, with D perhaps matching TRBD1 (7 bases). TRBV23-1 is an ORF; its function is uncertain. The specimen sequenced was blood. CDR3 protein: CASSQSRDSQETQYF. The CDR3 region has the DNA TGCGCCAGCAGTCAATCGCGGGACAGCCAAGAGACCCAGTACTTC.